A selection of T cell receptor beta chains follows, all from one sample in a study of CD4+ T cells in melanoma. Libraries were prepared by immunoSEQ multiplex PCR; TCRdb keeps only in-frame clonotypes and omits some of them. The data show 13,000 to 15,000 clones, about 64% seen once. The sample comprised cells from a culture (not recorded whether cultured in vitro). These receptors all come from a human donor with melanoma. Both conserved end residues are part of each CDR3. Fields, in order: V gene, CDR3 length, clone size, J gene, D gene, CDR3 protein, CDR3 DNA. A D gene is named only where the DNA matches it firmly. A row's size may be missing; if present it is once, few, many or a size class.

TRBV5-6	15	-	TRBJ1-2	TRBD1	CASLRQGGSIYGYTF	TGTGCCAGCCTTAGACAGGGGGGGTCTATCTATGGCTACACCTTC
TRBV6-1	14	-	TRBJ1-2	TRBD1	CASSEAAGGAGYTF	TGTGCCAGCAGTGAAGCGGCAGGGGGCGCGGGCTACACCTTC
TRBV2	13	-	TRBJ2-7	-	CASTYPISYEQYF	TGTGCCAGCACATATCCCATTTCCTACGAGCAGTACTTC
TRBV5-6	14	-	TRBJ1-2	TRBD1	CASSLSQGAGGYTF	TGTGCCAGCAGTCTCTCACAGGGGGCTGGAGGCTACACCTTC
TRBV4-2	18	-	TRBJ2-6	TRBD1	CASSQVKGQLSGANVLTF	TGTGCCAGCAGCCAAGTTAAGGGACAGCTCTCTGGGGCCAACGTCCTGACTTTC
TRBV7-6	14	once	TRBJ1-1	-	CASSLLSGNTEAFF	TGTGCCAGCAGCTTGTTATCAGGGAACACTGAAGCTTTCTTT
TRBV2	14	medium-sized	TRBJ1-2	-	CASTPLEGYYGYTF	TGTGCCAGCACCCCACTCGAGGGTTACTATGGCTACACCTTC
TRBV4-2	14	few	TRBJ1-2	TRBD1	CASSPGTGGFGYTF	TGTGCCAGCAGCCCAGGGACAGGGGGCTTTGGCTACACCTTC
TRBV30	17	-	TRBJ1-6	TRBD1	CAWSDWPRGQVNSPLHF	TGTGCCTGGAGTGACTGGCCGAGGGGACAGGTTAATTCACCCCTCCACTTT
TRBV7-3	14	few	TRBJ2-2	-	CASSAVGETGELFF	TGTGCCAGCAGCGCAGTAGGGGAAACCGGGGAGCTGTTTTTT
TRBV2	14	-	TRBJ1-2	TRBD1	CASKRGTGGPGYTF	TGTGCCAGCAAAAGGGGCACAGGGGGCCCCGGCTACACCTTC
TRBV10-1	14	few	TRBJ2-1	-	CASSEKRQPNEQFF	TGCGCCAGCAGTGAGAAGAGGCAGCCCAATGAGCAGTTCTTC
TRBV4-2	14	-	TRBJ2-2	-	CASSQAGDIGELFF	TGTGCCAGCAGCCAGGCCGGGGATATCGGGGAGCTGTTTTTT
TRBV18	12	-	TRBJ2-2	-	CASADGTGELFF	TGTGCCAGCGCAGACGGGACCGGGGAGCTGTTTTTT
TRBV7-8	17	-	TRBJ2-3	-	CASSPRGMGGFSDTQYF	TGTGCCAGCAGCCCACGGGGCATGGGGGGCTTTTCAGATACGCAGTATTTT
TRBV30	14	few	TRBJ1-6	-	CAWSVGQMASPLHF	TGTGCCTGGAGTGTAGGGCAGATGGCTTCACCCCTCCACTTT
TRBV6-5	14	few	TRBJ2-5	TRBD1	CASRTGGTQETQYF	TGTGCCAGCAGGACAGGGGGAACACAAGAGACCCAGTACTTC
TRBV13	14	-	TRBJ1-1	-	CASTTRVFHTEAFF	TGTGCCAGCACCACGCGGGTGTTTCACACTGAAGCTTTCTTT